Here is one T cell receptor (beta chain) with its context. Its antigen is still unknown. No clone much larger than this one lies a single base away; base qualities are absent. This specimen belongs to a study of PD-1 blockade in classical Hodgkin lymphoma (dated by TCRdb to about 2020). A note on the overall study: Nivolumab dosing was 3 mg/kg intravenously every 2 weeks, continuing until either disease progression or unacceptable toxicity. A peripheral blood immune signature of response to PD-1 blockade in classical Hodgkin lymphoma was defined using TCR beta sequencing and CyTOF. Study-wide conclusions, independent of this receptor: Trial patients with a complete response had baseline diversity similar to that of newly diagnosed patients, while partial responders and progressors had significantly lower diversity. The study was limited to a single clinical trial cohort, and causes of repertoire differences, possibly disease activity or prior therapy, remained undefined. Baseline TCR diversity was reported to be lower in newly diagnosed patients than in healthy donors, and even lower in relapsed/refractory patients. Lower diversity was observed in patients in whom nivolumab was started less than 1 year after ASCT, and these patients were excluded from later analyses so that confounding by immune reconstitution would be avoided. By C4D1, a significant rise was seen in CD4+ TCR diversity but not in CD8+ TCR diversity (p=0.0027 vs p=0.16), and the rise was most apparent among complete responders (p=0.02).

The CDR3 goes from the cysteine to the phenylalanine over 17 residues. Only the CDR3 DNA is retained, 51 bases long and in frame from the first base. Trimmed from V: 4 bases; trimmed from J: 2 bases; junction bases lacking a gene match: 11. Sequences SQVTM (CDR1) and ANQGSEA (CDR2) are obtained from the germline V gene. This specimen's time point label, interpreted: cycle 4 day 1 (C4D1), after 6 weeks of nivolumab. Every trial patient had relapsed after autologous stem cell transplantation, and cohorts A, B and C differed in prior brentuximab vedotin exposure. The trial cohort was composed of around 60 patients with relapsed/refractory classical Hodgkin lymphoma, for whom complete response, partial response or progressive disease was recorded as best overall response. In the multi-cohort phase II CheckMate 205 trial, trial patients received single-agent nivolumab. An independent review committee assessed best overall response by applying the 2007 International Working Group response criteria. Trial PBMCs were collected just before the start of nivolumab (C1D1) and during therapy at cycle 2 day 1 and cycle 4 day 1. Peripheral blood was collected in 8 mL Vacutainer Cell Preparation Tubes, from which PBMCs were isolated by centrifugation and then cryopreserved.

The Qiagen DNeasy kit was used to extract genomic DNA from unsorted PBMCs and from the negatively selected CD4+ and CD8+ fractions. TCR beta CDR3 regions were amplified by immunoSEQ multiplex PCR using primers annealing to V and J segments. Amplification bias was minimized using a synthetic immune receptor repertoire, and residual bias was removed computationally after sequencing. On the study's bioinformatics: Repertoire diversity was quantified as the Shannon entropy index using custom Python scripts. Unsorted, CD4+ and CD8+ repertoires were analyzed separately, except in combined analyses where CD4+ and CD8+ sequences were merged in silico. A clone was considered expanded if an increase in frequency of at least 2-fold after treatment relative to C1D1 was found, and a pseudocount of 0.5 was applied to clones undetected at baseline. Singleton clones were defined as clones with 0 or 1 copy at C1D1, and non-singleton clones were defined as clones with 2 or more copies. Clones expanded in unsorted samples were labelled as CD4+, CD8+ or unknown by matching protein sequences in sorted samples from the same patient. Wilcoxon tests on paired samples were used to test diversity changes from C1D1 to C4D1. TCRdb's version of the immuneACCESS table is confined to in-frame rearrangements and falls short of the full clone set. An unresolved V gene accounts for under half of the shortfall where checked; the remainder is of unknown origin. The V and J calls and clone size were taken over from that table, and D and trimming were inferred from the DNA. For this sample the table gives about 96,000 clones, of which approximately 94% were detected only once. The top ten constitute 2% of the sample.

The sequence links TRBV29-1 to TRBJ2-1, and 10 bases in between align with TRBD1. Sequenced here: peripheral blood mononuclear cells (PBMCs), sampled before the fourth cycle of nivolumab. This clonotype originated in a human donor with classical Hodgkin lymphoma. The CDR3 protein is CSVVGTGVPRAYNEQFF. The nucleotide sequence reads TGCAGCGTTGTAGGGACAGGGGTTCCTAGGGCCTACAATGAGCAGTTCTTC.